The clone carrying this T cell receptor (beta chain) appeared a few times. The PCR was carried out with 60 Vbeta primers and 13 Jbeta primers. Here immunoSEQ multiplex PCR was the method, and the copy in TCRdb shows in-frame clones only, minus some. This repertoire shows about 120,000 clones, about 16% found once; its top ten account for under 2.5%. The data belong to a study of cytomegalovirus exposure and HLA in healthy donors. This CDR3 contains 11 residues. V lost 1 base and J 7 bases, leaving 7 bases between the germline ends. Per the germline V gene, CDR1 is DFQATT and CDR2 is SNEGSKA (reference sequence).

This receptor was taken from a woman aged 18-35 years in good health and CMV-seronegative. The sequenced sample was PBMCs. The chain combines TRBV20-1 with TRBJ2-5; D is uncertain. The CDR3 DNA is TGCAGTGCTAGAGTCCAGGCGACCCAGTACTTC. The encoded protein is CSARVQATQYF.